This T cell receptor beta chain derives from a study of cytotoxic CD8 clonotypes in ibrutinib-treated CLL. Whole-study findings and limits: Under therapy, public clonotypes either contracted or stayed stable, and they were uncommon.

Trimming cost V 2 bases and J 1 base, with 12 bases left between them. The germline V gene has CDR1 MNHEY and CDR2 SVGAGI. There are 15 residues in the CDR3. PBMCs that had been cryopreserved were the source of 2 to 2.5 micrograms of genomic DNA for TCR beta libraries. Sequenced by immunoSEQ multiplex PCR; TCRdb stores in-frame clones only, minus some. The sample holds roughly 130,000 clones; roughly 83% are singletons and the top ten take 13%. A remark on this clone: Its cognate antigen is unknown.

The receptor was isolated from a human donor with chronic lymphocytic leukemia. Source: PBMCs, taken after 12 months of ibrutinib treatment. The chain recombines TRBV6-5 with TRBJ2-7; D call uncertain. CDR3 DNA: TGTGCCAGCAGTTACAATCTACCCCCATCCTACGAGCAGTACTTC. It encodes CASSYNLPPSYEQYF.